The 4 T cell receptor beta chains in this list originate from one sample, sequenced in a study of T cell responses to AZD1222 COVID-19 vaccine. Profiling relied on immunoSEQ multiplex PCR, and the TCRdb table lists in-frame clones only, not all of them. This table has 77,000 or so clones, 70% to 90% appearing once. This sample comprised peripheral blood, obtained on day 0 of AZD1222 vaccination. The receptors stem from an adult in good health.

The chain couples TRBV7-2 to TRBJ2-1; 11 nucleotides match TRBD2. J was trimmed by 4 bases and V by 8 bases; bases with no gene match: 16. Germline V gene sequence: CDR1 SGHTA, CDR2 FQGNSA. The CDR3 sequence is 18 residues long. CDR3 protein: CASAPGLAVPSLYNEQFF. DNA of the CDR3: TGTGCCAGCGCTCCGGGACTAGCGGTACCGAGCCTTTACAATGAGCAGTTCTTC.

Only a few counts were recorded for this clone. This chain uses TRBV7-6 with TRBJ1-6; maybe TRBD1 (6 bases). There are 17 residues in the CDR3. V gave up 5 bases and J gave up 14 bases, with 28 bases separating them. Germline V gene data show CDR1 as SGHVS and CDR2 as FNYEAQ. The CDR3 region is CASSAQGGAGGAGTLHF. The CDR3 DNA is TGTGCCAGCAGCGCTCAAGGGGGTGCAGGCGGCGCGGGGACCCTCCACTTT.

V is TRBV4-2 and J is TRBJ2-7; D call uncertain. Germline CDR1 and CDR2: LGHNA and YNFKEQ. Trimming stripped 0 bases from V and 2 bases from J, with 11 bases between. This CDR3 contains 15 residues. The chain's CDR3 is CASSQDRSSTYEQYF. CDR3 bases: TGTGCCAGCAGCCAAGATCGCTCATCAACCTACGAGCAGTACTTC.

The J gene is TRBJ1-2, the V gene TRBV15; a weak D match, TRBD1 (6 bases). The germline CDR1 and CDR2 sequences are LNHNV and YYDKDF (reference sequence). V shed 0 bases and J shed 2 bases, with 13 bases lying between them. The CDR3 contains 16 residues. The CDR3 DNA reads as TGTGCCACCAGCAGAGATGCACCGGACAGCAACTATGGCTACACCTTC. Its protein product is CATSRDAPDSNYGYTF.